The 17 T cell receptor beta chains listed next were all sequenced from one sample in a study of blood T cell repertoires in COVID-19. TCRdb's copy holds only in-frame clones and misses some; the assay was immunoSEQ multiplex PCR. Among a few hundred thousand clones listed, roughly 81% were seen once. The sequencing sample was made of PBMCs or T cells enriched from blood (not recorded which). Receptors originate from a woman aged 50 to 60 who had been exposed to COVID-19.

This chain connects TRBV27 to TRBJ1-2; 8 bases map to TRBD1. With V trimmed by 7 bases and J by 2 bases, 9 bases remained unmatched. The CDR3 spans 15 residues. Germline lookup yields CDR1 MNHEY and CDR2 SMNVEV (reference sequence). The CDR3 region is CASKNRGDLNYGYTF. As DNA, the CDR3 is TGTGCCAGCAAGAACAGGGGGGATTTAAACTATGGCTACACCTTC.

This chain links TRBV5-8 with TRBJ2-5, with a tentative D call TRBD1 (5 bases). V was cut by 0 bases and J by 4 bases, with 10 bases left in between. The length of the CDR3 is 14 residues. Looked up from germline, CDR1 is SGHTS and CDR2 is YDEGEE. The CDR3 DNA follows: TGTGCCAGCAGCTTGGAGGGGCCGCTAGAGACCCAGTACTTC. This codes for CASSLEGPLETQYF.

The CDR3 sequence: CASSQTGVTDTQYF. The CDR3 nucleotides read TGTGCCAGCAGTCAGACAGGGGTGACAGATACGCAGTATTTT. The gene calls are TRBV2 and TRBJ2-3; 8 positions agree with TRBD1. CDR3 length equals 14 residues. Germline CDR1 and CDR2: SNHLY and FYNNEI. The V and J ends lost 5 bases and 3 bases, in that order; junction bases with no gene match: 4.

A single count supports this clone. The chain is built from TRBV9 and TRBJ1-1; no firm D call. The CDR3 is made up of 15 amino acids. CDR1 and CDR2 from the germline V gene are SGDLS and YYNGEE. Trimming removed 0 bases at V and 0 bases at J, with 9 bases between. This chain's CDR3 is CASSVVPGLNTEAFF. Written as DNA, the CDR3 is TGTGCCAGCAGCGTAGTTCCGGGATTGAACACTGAAGCTTTCTTT.

The gene calls are TRBV5-4 and TRBJ1-6; tentative D call: TRBD1 (6 bases). V gave up 5 bases and J gave up 5 bases, with 14 bases separating them. This CDR3 comprises 15 residues. The germline V gene has CDR1 SGHNT and CDR2 YYREEE (reference sequence). The CDR3 sequence: CASRPDSWDNSPLHF. CDR3 bases: TGTGCCAGCAGGCCGGACAGCTGGGATAATTCACCCCTCCACTTT.

This clone came up once. The CDR3 nucleotides are TGTGCCAGTAGCCAGCAGGCAGGGGGCCCGAGGGAGACCCAGTACTTC. This codes for CASSQQAGGPRETQYF. The chain couples TRBV19 to TRBJ2-5, with 8 bases matching TRBD1. Unmatched junction bases numbered 14, after V lost 6 bases and J lost 5 bases. CDR1 LNHDA and CDR2 SQIVND come from the germline V gene (reference sequence). CDR3 length: 16 residues.

The chain employs TRBV3-1 (or the pseudogene TRBV3-2) and TRBJ1-4; no clear D gene. This CDR3 comprises 15 residues. Trimming removed 4 bases from V and 5 bases from J, with 14 bases in between. Germline V gives CDR1 LGHDT, CDR2 YNNKEL (reference sequence). Here the CDR3 DNA reads TGTGCCAGCAGCCGCCGACATCCCCAAAATGAAAAACTGTTTTTT. Translating gives CASSRRHPQNEKLFF.

V and J are TRBV27 and TRBJ1-5, with D unclear. This CDR3 spans 15 amino acids. Germline V lookup: CDR1 MNHEY, CDR2 SMNVEV (reference sequence). Trimming removed 4 bases at V and 2 bases at J, with 12 bases between. The CDR3 sequence: CASSSAGPGNQPQHF. Here the CDR3 DNA reads TGTGCCAGCAGTTCGGCAGGTCCAGGCAATCAGCCCCAGCATTTT.

The chain has TRBV6-5 and TRBJ1-2; D perhaps matches TRBD1 (6 bases). Germline V gives CDR1 MNHEY, CDR2 SVGAGI. CDR3 length: 12 residues. V lost 6 bases, J lost 4 bases, and 9 bases lay in between. CDR3 DNA: TGTGCCAGCAGCTTGACAGGCTATGGCTACACCTTC. The encoded protein is CASSLTGYGYTF.

This sequence joins TRBV10-1 and TRBJ1-1, with 8 bases aligning to TRBD1. The germline V gene has CDR1 WNHNN and CDR2 SYGVQD (reference sequence). The CDR3 runs to 13 residues. J gave up 7 bases and V 3 bases, and 4 bases lay outside the gene matches. This chain's CDR3 is CASSEIRGLEAFF. The CDR3, as DNA: TGCGCCAGCAGTGAAATCAGGGGGCTTGAAGCTTTCTTT.

The J gene is TRBJ1-1, the V gene TRBV27; D call uncertain. The germline CDR1 and CDR2 sequences are MNHEY and SMNVEV (reference sequence). V was shortened by 1 base and J by 1 base, with 7 bases between the two germline ends. This CDR3 contains 14 residues. CDR3 bases: TGTGCCAGCAGTTTATTGCGCCCGAACACTGAAGCTTTCTTT. Amino acid sequence: CASSLLRPNTEAFF.

The gene calls are TRBV5-1 and TRBJ1-1; tentative D call: TRBD1 (6 bases). Looked up from germline, CDR1 is SGHRS and CDR2 is YFSETQ. Trimming removed 3 bases at V and 1 base at J, with 10 bases between. This CDR3 has 14 amino acids. This CDR3 is CASSSLQGNTEAFF. CDR3 bases: TGCGCCAGCAGCTCATTACAGGGGAACACTGAAGCTTTCTTT.

The genes are TRBV12-5 and TRBJ1-2; 10 bases agree with TRBD1. The germline V gene encodes CDR1 LGHNT and CDR2 FRNRAP. V was pared by 4 bases and J by 7 bases, with 9 bases of the junction left unmatched. This CDR3 has 15 residues. CDR3 amino acids: CASGSSGQGEGGYTF. The CDR3 nucleotides read TGTGCTAGTGGTTCCTCCGGACAGGGGGAAGGTGGCTACACCTTC.

The gene calls are TRBV7-6 and TRBJ2-7; 9 bases are a match to TRBD1. Germline values: CDR1 SGHVS, CDR2 FNYEAQ. CDR3 length: 15 amino acids. Trimming removed 1 base from V and 7 bases from J; junction bases left unmatched: 8. For the CDR3, the DNA is TGTGCCAGCAGCTTAGGGCGGACAGGGGTTCAGGAGCAGTACTTC. Protein sequence: CASSLGRTGVQEQYF. Full variable domain (missing parts from reference TRBV7-6 and TRBJ2-7): GAGVSQSPRYKVTKRGQDVALRCDPISGHVSLYWYRQALGQGPEFLTYFNYEAQQDKSGLPNDRFSAERPEGSISTLTIQRTEQRDSAMYRCASSLGRTGVQEQYFGPGTRLTVT.

The rearrangement uses TRBV28 and TRBJ1-2, with D tentatively TRBD1 (5 bases). Germline V gives CDR1 MDHEN, CDR2 SYDVKM. This CDR3 contains 13 residues. Trimming shortened V by 6 bases and J by 4 bases, and 12 bases separated the two germline ends. The CDR3 DNA reads TGTGCCAGCAGCCGGGGGGAAGGCTATGGCTACACCTTC. Its translation: CASSRGEGYGYTF.

V and J are TRBV10-3 and TRBJ2-2, with TRBD2 matching 8 bases. The CDR3 spans 15 residues. Trimming removed 7 bases from V and 3 bases from J; junction bases left unmatched: 7. CDR1 is ENHRY and CDR2 is SYGVKD in the germline V gene. Here the CDR3 reads CAIKGGGPYTGELFF. The CDR3 nucleotides are TGTGCCATCAAGGGCGGGGGGCCTTACACCGGGGAGCTGTTTTTT.

CDR3 residues: CAWSVLGDRVKTQYF. In DNA, the CDR3 is TGTGCCTGGAGTGTACTCGGGGACAGGGTGAAGACCCAGTACTTC. The V and J genes are TRBV30 and TRBJ2-5; 9 bases are shared with TRBD1. Germline loops: CDR1 GTSNPN, CDR2 SVGIG (reference sequence). The CDR3 length is 15 residues. The ends lost 0 bases at V and 6 bases at J; junction bases unmatched: 8.